The 2 T cell receptor beta chains given below trace back to one sample, sequenced in a study of blood T cell repertoires in COVID-19. The repertoire was sequenced with immunoSEQ multiplex PCR; TCRdb's copy has only in-frame clones and lacks some. The sample lists hundreds of thousands of clones, about 90% seen once, with around 3.5% in the top ten. The specimen was peripheral blood. The receptors here all came from a woman younger than 30 who had recovered from COVID-19.

This chain uses TRBV19 with TRBJ2-5, with 10 positions matching TRBD2. The CDR3 extends over 16 amino acids. Trimming removed 1 base from V and 5 bases from J; junction bases left unmatched: 7. Germline V gene lookup returns CDR1 LNHDA and CDR2 SQIVND (reference sequence). Here the CDR3 reads CASSIVGLAGEETQYF. CDR3 nucleotide sequence: TGTGCCAGTAGTATAGTTGGGCTAGCGGGAGAGGAGACCCAGTACTTC.

This clone was counted once. This chain joins TRBV14 and TRBJ1-3, with D possibly matching TRBD1 (5 bases). Germline CDR1 and CDR2: SGHDN and FVKESK. Trimming stripped 2 bases from V and 9 bases from J, with 14 bases between. The CDR3 loop spans 14 amino acids. CDR3 region: CASSQIVGRGTIYF. CDR3 DNA sequence: TGTGCCAGCAGCCAAATTGTGGGAAGGGGCACCATATATTTT.